Presented here are 20 T cell receptor beta chains from one specimen sequenced in a study of tumour-infiltrating T cells in Burkitt lymphoma. This table comes from immunoSEQ multiplex PCR, and its TCRdb copy is limited to in-frame clones, with some not included. Of about 15,000 clones detected, about 75% appear once; the ten largest clones hold more than 5.5%. The sequencing input was tumor tissue. All receptors come from a human donor with diffuse large B-cell lymphoma.

V usage is TRBV5-6 and J usage is TRBJ1-1; D gene uncertain. V lost 0 bases and J lost 5, with 11 bases in between. Germline V gene sequence: CDR1 SGHDT, CDR2 YYEEEE. This CDR3 has 14 amino acids. CDR3 DNA: TGTGCCAGCAGCTTGGAAGTTGGGTTGACTGAAGCTTTCTTT. It specifies CASSLEVGLTEAFF.

By frequency in the sample, this clone is medium-sized. The V gene is TRBV6-4, the J gene TRBJ2-1, with TRBD2 matching 7 bases. V gave up 5 bases and J gave up 7 bases; unmatched junction bases: 8. Germline V gene data show CDR1 as MRHNA and CDR2 as SNTAGT. The CDR3 is made up of 14 amino acids. The CDR3 protein is CASSPTSAVNEQFF. CDR3 sequence (DNA): TGTGCCAGCAGTCCCACTAGCGCCGTTAATGAGCAGTTCTTC.

The chain couples TRBV16 to TRBJ1-5, with 9 bases lining up with TRBD1. This CDR3 is 15 amino acids long. CDR1 and CDR2 (germline): KGHSY, FQNENV. Trimming removed 5 bases from V and 6 bases from J; junction bases left unmatched: 8. In nucleotides, the CDR3 is TGTGCCAGCAGCTTGGGACAGGGAGGGACTCAGCCCCAGCATTTT. Residues: CASSLGQGGTQPQHF.

This clone is deemed large. The rearrangement uses TRBV7-9 and TRBJ1-4; D is possibly TRBD1 (5 bases). Germline values: CDR1 SEHNR, CDR2 FQNEAQ (reference sequence). The length of the CDR3 is 14 residues. Trimming removed 6 bases at V and 2 bases at J, with 10 bases between. The CDR3 DNA sequence: TGTGCCAGCAGACAGGAGGGGACTAATGAAAAACTGTTTTTT. It yields the protein CASRQEGTNEKLFF.

V and J are TRBV2 and TRBJ1-1, with TRBD1 as a possible D gene (5 bases). The CDR3 totals 14 residues. Germline V gene sequence: CDR1 SNHLY, CDR2 FYNNEI. V was clipped by 7 bases and J by 3 bases, with 15 bases between them. The CDR3: CASTPRDSHTEAFF. The CDR3 DNA is TGTGCCAGCACCCCCCGGGACTCACACACTGAAGCTTTCTTT.

This clone showed up just a few times. The chain's CDR3 is CASSLAGVEAFF. CDR3 nucleotide sequence: TGCGCCAGCAGCCTTGCCGGGGTTGAAGCTTTCTTT. The V and J genes are TRBV4-1 and TRBJ1-1; D is unclear. The CDR3 totals 12 residues. The V gene lost 4 bases and the J gene lost 7 bases, with 10 bases spanning the gap. Germline CDR1 reads MGHRA; CDR2 reads YSYEKL.

The rearrangement joins TRBV5-1 to TRBJ2-1, with D uncertain. Trimming took 4 bases from V and 7 from J, leaving 12 bases between them. CDR1 and CDR2 (germline): SGHRS, YFSETQ. CDR3 length equals 13 residues. CDR3 residues: CASSRLDLNEQFF. Written as DNA, the CDR3 is TGCGCCAGCAGCCGGCTAGACCTGAATGAGCAGTTCTTC.

This clone appeared a few times. The chain carries TRBV7-9 and TRBJ2-4; possibly TRBD2 for D (7 bases). Germline CDR1 reads SEHNR; CDR2 reads FQNEAQ (reference sequence). V lost 4 bases to trimming and J lost 8 bases, with 18 bases between them. The CDR3 spans 15 residues. In DNA form, the CDR3 reads TGTGCCAGCAGCTGGTTAGGGGGGGATCGAGACATTCAGTACTTC. Translating gives CASSWLGGDRDIQYF.

V is TRBV19 and J is TRBJ2-7, with D perhaps matching TRBD2 (6 bases). Germline CDR1 is LNHDA and CDR2 is SQIVND (reference sequence). V dropped 7 bases and J dropped 2 bases, with 18 bases sitting between them. The length of the CDR3 is 15 residues. The CDR3 sequence is CASTLGSGGAYEQYF. CDR3 nucleotide sequence: TGTGCCAGTACCCTCGGTAGCGGAGGGGCCTACGAGCAGTACTTC.

The V call is TRBV6-6, the J call TRBJ1-1; 8 bases agree with TRBD1. V trimming: 4 bases; J trimming: 4 bases; junction bases outside the gene matches: 5. Germline CDR1 is MNHNY and CDR2 is SVGAGI (reference sequence). The CDR3 is 14 amino acids. The chain's CDR3 is CASSSSGGGTEAFF. In nucleotides, the CDR3 is TGTGCCAGCAGTTCCTCAGGGGGCGGCACTGAAGCTTTCTTT.

This clone turned up a few times. This chain joins TRBV2 and TRBJ2-7, with D possibly TRBD1 on 6 matching bases. The V end lost 11 bases, the J end lost 1 base, and 9 bases lay between the germline ends. Germline loops: CDR1 SNHLY, CDR2 FYNNEI. The CDR3 is 11 amino acids. CDR3 in amino acids: CAVDSSYEQYV. The CDR3, as DNA: TGTGCCGTGGACAGTTCCTACGAGCAGTACGTC.

This clone was seen only once. The junction departs from germline at one end; a sequencing error may be responsible. This chain connects TRBV7-7 to TRBJ2-7, with TRBD1 matching over 8 bases. This CDR3 is built from 15 residues. Germline assignment: CDR1 SSHAT and CDR2 FNYEAQ (reference sequence). The CDR3 DNA sequence: TGTGCTAGCAGCCCCGGGACAGGAGGGCGATACGAGCAGTACTTC. This sequence encodes CASSPGTGGRYEQYF.

V and J are TRBV10-3 and TRBJ2-2, with D maybe TRBD2 (6 bases). V lost 3 bases and J lost 0, with 14 bases in between. The CDR3 has 17 residues. CDR1 is ENHRY, CDR2 SYGVKD, per germline. The CDR3 region has the DNA TGTGCCATCAGTGAAGGGAGGAAGGGGCCGAACACCGGGGAGCTGTTTTTT. Encoded protein: CAISEGRKGPNTGELFF.

The V call is TRBV19, the J call TRBJ1-2, with D tentatively TRBD1 (6 bases). This CDR3 is 16 amino acids long. Trimming left V 3 bases short and J 3 bases short, with 17 bases between. CDR1 and CDR2 from the germline V gene are LNHDA and SQIVND (reference sequence). The CDR3 coding sequence is TGTGCCAGTAGTATTAGGGGCCCGGGACACGACTATGGCTACACCTTC. This sequence encodes CASSIRGPGHDYGYTF.

The V gene is TRBV5-8, the J gene TRBJ1-2; 12 bases align to TRBD1. Germline values: CDR1 SGHTS, CDR2 YDEGEE. This CDR3 is built from 19 residues. Trimming removed 3 bases from V and 0 bases from J; junction bases left unmatched: 12. Here the CDR3 reads CASSWRDRGRGEANYGYTF. The CDR3 DNA is TGTGCCAGCAGCTGGAGGGACAGGGGGCGCGGGGAAGCTAACTATGGCTACACCTTC.

The chain links TRBV6-5 to TRBJ1-3; the match to TRBD1 covers 10 bases. CDR3 size: 16 residues. Trimming took 2 bases from V and 4 from J; bases not matched to a gene: 5. Germline lookup yields CDR1 MNHEY and CDR2 SVGAGI. CDR3 coding DNA: TGTGCCAGCAGTTACCGGGACAGGGGTTTCGGAAACACCATATATTTT. It translates to CASSYRDRGFGNTIYF.

V gene TRBV21-1 combines with J gene TRBJ2-2. TRBV21-1 represents a pseudogene. This CDR3 comprises 15 residues. CDR3 in amino acids: CASSNQGPGPGELFF. CDR3 coding DNA: TGTGCCAGCAGCAATCAGGGTCCGGGACCCGGGGAGCTGTTTTTT.

This clone came up once. The gene calls are TRBV29-1 and TRBJ2-1; tentative D call: TRBD1 (5 bases). V was shortened by 0 bases and J by 0 bases, with 15 bases between the two germline ends. This CDR3 contains 17 residues. The germline gives CDR1 SQVTM, CDR2 ANQGSEA. The CDR3, as DNA: TGCAGCGTTGAAGATCTCCAGGGAATTTTCTCCTACAATGAGCAGTTCTTC. This codes for CSVEDLQGIFSYNEQFF.

The DNA of the CDR3 is TGCGCCAGCACCACTAGCGGGAGCGGGGAGCAGTACTTC. Protein product: CASTTSGSGEQYF. The rearrangement links TRBV5-1 to TRBJ2-7, with 11 bases fitting TRBD2. The V gene end was trimmed by 6 bases and the J gene end by 7 bases; junction bases not matched to a gene: 6. Germline CDR1 and CDR2: SGHRS and YFSETQ. The CDR3 is 13 residues long.

The chain links TRBV7-2 to TRBJ1-5; perhaps TRBD1 as D (5 bases). The CDR3 loop spans 15 amino acids. V was shortened by 5 bases and J by 3 bases, with 14 bases between the two germline ends. Per the germline V gene, CDR1 is SGHTA and CDR2 is FQGNSA. This chain's CDR3 is CASSQAGNVNQPQHF. CDR3 nucleotide sequence: TGTGCCAGCAGCCAGGCAGGGAATGTCAATCAGCCCCAGCATTTT.